These 29 T cell receptor beta chains came from one sample sequenced in a study of shared clonotypes between healthy human individuals. Produced via immunoSEQ multiplex PCR; TCRdb's table is partial and in-frame only. Of some 470,000 clones in the sample, around 80% were seen once. Input material: PBMCs. The receptors stem from a woman between 40 and 50 years old in good health. Some clones in this sample may be carry-over from other donors' samples.

The genes are TRBV6-6 and TRBJ1-4; 9 nucleotides agree with TRBD1. The CDR3 covers 16 residues. V was clipped by 6 bases and J by 0 bases; unmatched bases: 5. Germline V lookup: CDR1 MNHNY, CDR2 SVGAGI (reference sequence). CDR3 nucleotides: TGTGCCAGCAGCAAGGGACAGGGACCAACTAATGAAAAACTGTTTTTT. Its protein is CASSKGQGPTNEKLFF.

The chain is built from TRBV4-1 and TRBJ2-2; weak D call: TRBD2 (5 bases). Per the germline V gene, CDR1 is MGHRA and CDR2 is YSYEKL. The CDR3 runs to 16 residues. The germline V and J ends were trimmed by 0 bases and 5 bases, with 13 bases remaining between them. CDR3 residues: CASSQEVAGGTGELFF. DNA for the CDR3: TGCGCCAGCAGCCAAGAGGTGGCAGGAGGTACCGGGGAGCTGTTTTTT.

The rearrangement joins TRBV11-2 to TRBJ2-1, with D perhaps assigned TRBD1 or TRBD2 (5 bases each). V gave up 5 bases and J gave up 2 bases, with 19 bases separating them. The CDR3 loop spans 17 amino acids. From germline, CDR1 is SGHAT and CDR2 FQNNGV. The CDR3 nucleotides are TGTGCCAGCAGCGGCGGGCCCGAGGGACGCGCCTACAATGAGCAGTTCTTC. Translating gives CASSGGPEGRAYNEQFF.

The chain links TRBV30 to TRBJ1-1; D is uncertain. V was cut by 1 base and J by 1 base, with 4 bases left in between. The CDR3 consists of 12 residues. The V gene's germline CDR1 is GTSNPN and CDR2 SVGIG (reference sequence). In nucleotides, the CDR3 is TGTGCCTGGAGTGCCAGGAACACTGAAGCTTTCTTT. The encoded protein is CAWSARNTEAFF. Supplemented by reference TRBV30 and TRBJ1-1, the full variable domain reads SQTIHQWPATLVQPVGSPLSLECTVEGTSNPNLYWYRQAAGRGLQLLFYSVGIGQISSEVPQNLSASRPQDRQFILSSKKLLLSDSGFYLCAWSARNTEAFFGQGTRLTVV.

The rearrangement joins TRBV28 to TRBJ2-3; 7 bases line up with TRBD2. Germline trimming cut 5 bases from V and 0 bases from J; bases unmatched to any gene: 11. Germline CDR1 is MDHEN and CDR2 is SYDVKM. This CDR3 spans 17 amino acids. CDR3 bases: TGTGCCAGCAGTGACCCCCGGGGGGATTCTAGCACAGATACGCAGTATTTT. Its protein product is CASSDPRGDSSTDTQYF. Full variable domain (remainder filled in from reference TRBV28 and TRBJ2-3): DVKVTQSSRYLVKRTGEKVFLECVQDMDHENMFWYRQDPGLGLRLIYFSYDVKMKEKGDIPEGYSVSREKKERFSLILESASTNQTSMYLCASSDPRGDSSTDTQYFGPGTRLTVL.

The chain joins TRBV9 to TRBJ2-1; 9 nucleotides align to TRBD2. The CDR3 has 15 amino acids. CDR1 and CDR2 from the germline V gene are SGDLS and YYNGEE. Trimming took 5 bases from V and 8 from J; bases not matched to a gene: 11. The CDR3 loop reads CASSAKRGVPHEQFF. CDR3 DNA sequence: TGTGCCAGCAGTGCTAAGCGGGGGGTTCCCCATGAGCAGTTCTTC.

This chain links TRBV7-9 with TRBJ2-3, with 9 bases aligning to TRBD2. Trimming cost V 5 bases and J 7 bases; bases outside gene matches: 13. Looked up from germline, CDR1 is SEHNR and CDR2 is FQNEAQ (reference sequence). The CDR3 contains 16 residues. CDR3 coding DNA: TGTGCCAGCAGCCCTGATCCGGGACTAGCAGCTAATACGCAGTATTTT. This codes for CASSPDPGLAANTQYF. Full variable domain (missing parts from reference TRBV7-9 and TRBJ2-3): DTGVSQNPRHKITKRGQNVTFRCDPISEHNRLYWYRQTLGQGPEFLTYFQNEAQLEKSRLLSDRFSAERPKGSFSTLEIQRTEQGDSAMYLCASSPDPGLAANTQYFGPGTRLTVL.

This clone occurred once. The chain uses TRBV27 and TRBJ1-5, with D possibly being TRBD1 (6 bases). Trimming shortened V by 2 bases and J by 4 bases, and 12 bases separated the two germline ends. The germline V gene has CDR1 MNHEY and CDR2 SMNVEV (reference sequence). CDR3 size: 15 residues. The CDR3 sequence: CASSLLGGTNQPQHF. The CDR3 DNA sequence: TGTGCCAGCAGTTTACTGGGGGGGACAAATCAGCCCCAGCATTTT.

The chain joins TRBV9 to TRBJ2-1, with 10 bases lining up with TRBD2. Unmatched junction bases numbered 7, after V lost 3 bases and J lost 7 bases. Germline loops: CDR1 SGDLS, CDR2 YYNGEE. CDR3 size: 15 residues. This chain's CDR3 is CASSASGRGKNEQFF. The CDR3, as DNA: TGTGCCAGCAGCGCTAGCGGGAGAGGGAAGAATGAGCAGTTCTTC.

This clone came up once. The gene calls are TRBV6-1 and TRBJ2-7; D unclear. Germline assignment: CDR1 MNHNS and CDR2 SASEGT. The CDR3 consists of 14 residues. Trimming removed 6 bases from V and 3 bases from J, with 15 bases in between. The chain's CDR3 is CASRKDPNGYEQYF. In nucleotides, the CDR3 is TGTGCCAGCAGGAAGGACCCTAACGGCTACGAGCAGTACTTC.

About this clone itself: The sample holds other DNA sequences that translate to the same CDR3. The gene calls are TRBV6-1 and TRBJ2-3, with 8 bases identical to TRBD1. V lost 6 bases to trimming and J lost 1 base; unmatched junction nucleotides: 3. Per germline, CDR1 MNHNS and CDR2 SASEGT. The CDR3 loop spans 14 amino acids. The CDR3, as DNA: TGTGCCAGCAGCCCGGGACAGGGCACAGATACGCAGTATTTT. Translating gives CASSPGQGTDTQYF.

CDR3 coding DNA: TGCGCCAGCAGCCAGGCCGGGACCGCCCCGTATGGCTACACCTTC. Residues: CASSQAGTAPYGYTF. V and J are TRBV5-1 and TRBJ1-2; D might be TRBD1 (5 bases). Germline CDR1 and CDR2: SGHRS and YFSETQ. V lost 4 bases to trimming and J lost 5 bases, with 18 bases between them. The CDR3 runs 15 residues.

The CDR3 region has the DNA TGTGCCAGCAGCCCGGTGAGAGGCTTTGGCTACACCTTC. It is translated as CASSPVRGFGYTF. The chain combines TRBV7-2 with TRBJ1-2, with D unresolved. V dropped 5 bases and J dropped 7 bases, with 14 bases sitting between them. This CDR3 is built from 13 residues. The germline CDR1 and CDR2 sequences are SGHTA and FQGNSA.

This clone was found many times. This chain connects TRBV7-8 to TRBJ2-1; D is undetermined. CDR3 length: 14 amino acids. V lost 10 bases and J 0 bases, leaving 13 bases between the germline ends. The germline CDR1 and CDR2 sequences are SGHVS and FQNEAQ. Here the CDR3 reads CATRKDRSYNEQFF. The CDR3 DNA is TGTGCCACCAGAAAGGATCGCTCCTACAATGAGCAGTTCTTC.

The chain has TRBV4-1 and TRBJ2-7; 8 bases are shared with TRBD1. Germline trimming cut 5 bases from V and 4 bases from J; bases unmatched to any gene: 13. Germline CDR1 reads MGHRA; CDR2 reads YSYEKL. The CDR3 has 16 residues. CDR3 amino acids: CASSSDRDRSRYEQYF. The CDR3 DNA reads as TGCGCCAGCAGCTCAGACCGGGACAGGTCTAGGTACGAGCAGTACTTC.

The table lists this clone with a count of one. The rearrangement joins TRBV25-1 to TRBJ1-6, with no clear D. Per the germline V gene, CDR1 is MGHDK and CDR2 is SYGVNS. There are 14 residues in the CDR3. The V gene lost 3 bases and the J gene lost 7 bases, with 10 bases spanning the gap. CDR3 sequence (DNA): TGTGCCAGCAGTGACTCAGGCACCAATTCACCCCTCCACTTT. It codes for CASSDSGTNSPLHF.

The J gene is TRBJ1-4, the V gene TRBV5-1, with 7 bases lining up with TRBD1. J gave up 5 bases and V 4 bases, and 2 bases lay outside the gene matches. Germline CDR1 reads SGHRS; CDR2 reads YFSETQ. The CDR3 extends over 13 amino acids. CDR3 residues: CASSRDSNEKLFF. The DNA for the CDR3 is TGCGCCAGCAGCCGGGACAGCAATGAAAAACTGTTTTTT.

This chain uses TRBV5-4 with TRBJ1-1; tentative D call: TRBD1 (5 bases). Trimming took off 4 bases at V and 4 bases at J, with 20 bases between the two ends. The CDR3 consists of 16 residues. Germline values: CDR1 SGHNT, CDR2 YYREEE (reference sequence). CDR3: CASSPSAGPRATEAFF. CDR3 DNA sequence: TGTGCCAGCAGCCCATCAGCCGGGCCCAGGGCCACTGAAGCTTTCTTT.

The CDR3 reads CASMGTSVPKNNEQFF. Written as DNA, the CDR3 is TGTGCCAGTATGGGGACTAGCGTGCCAAAGAACAATGAGCAGTTCTTC. The chain employs TRBV19 and TRBJ2-1; 10 bases are a match to TRBD2. The CDR3 contains 16 residues. The junction had 11 bases not matched to a gene; V was cut back by 7 bases and J by 5 bases. Germline lookup yields CDR1 LNHDA and CDR2 SQIVND (reference sequence).

The CDR3 nucleotides are TGTGCCAGCAGCTGGGGAAGACAGCCGAATTCCTTCAATCAGCCCCAGCATTTT. This gives the protein CASSWGRQPNSFNQPQHF. The genes are TRBV7-8 and TRBJ1-5, with D perhaps matching TRBD1 (5 bases). With 4 bases removed from V and 3 bases from J, the gap between germline ends came to 22 bases. The CDR3 is 18 residues long. Germline CDR1 SGHVS, CDR2 FQNEAQ.

The chain combines TRBV6-4 with TRBJ1-2; 9 bases match TRBD1. The CDR3 length is 15 residues. V shed 3 bases, J shed 8 bases, and the junction held 10 bases outside the gene matches. Germline assignment: CDR1 MRHNA and CDR2 SNTAGT. As DNA, the CDR3 is TGTGCCAGCAGTGAGGGGACAGGGCCCCTTGGAGGCTACACCTTC. This encodes CASSEGTGPLGGYTF.

The J gene is TRBJ1-1, the V gene TRBV11-2; 7 nucleotides align to TRBD1. The ends lost 4 bases at V and 0 bases at J; junction bases unmatched: 8. This CDR3 spans 16 amino acids. Germline V gene sequence: CDR1 SGHAT, CDR2 FQNNGV. DNA for the CDR3: TGTGCCAGCAGCTCATACAGGGGTTGGATGAACACTGAAGCTTTCTTT. This sequence encodes CASSSYRGWMNTEAFF.

The V and J genes are TRBV25-1 and TRBJ1-6; D is undetermined. Germline CDR1 reads MGHDK; CDR2 reads SYGVNS. V gave up 8 bases and J gave up 10 bases, with 9 bases separating them. The CDR3 is 11 residues long. The CDR3, as DNA: TGTGCCAGCGGATGGACCTCACCCCTCCACTTT. It codes for CASGWTSPLHF.

This clone was found many times. V gene TRBV5-1 combines with J gene TRBJ1-1, with D hard to call. This CDR3 has 16 amino acids. The germline V gene encodes CDR1 SGHRS and CDR2 YFSETQ. Trimming removed 0 bases at V and 1 base at J, with 13 bases between. This CDR3 is CASSLGQESWNTEAFF. DNA for the CDR3: TGCGCCAGCAGCTTGGGTCAGGAAAGTTGGAACACTGAAGCTTTCTTT.

This clone was recorded only once. The chain couples TRBV5-1 to TRBJ1-1; D is unclear. V was cut by 4 bases and J by 1 base, with 8 bases left in between. There are 13 residues in the CDR3. Germline CDR1 SGHRS, CDR2 YFSETQ. The CDR3, as DNA: TGCGCCAGCAGCCAGACTTCGAACACTGAAGCTTTCTTT. Its protein product is CASSQTSNTEAFF. The full variable domain, in which reference TRBV5-1 and TRBJ1-1 provide the parts outside the CDR3, is KAGVTQTPRYLIKTRGQQVTLSCSPISGHRSVSWYQQTPGQGLQFLFEYFSETQRNKGNFPGRFSGRQFSNSRSEMNVSTLELGDSALYLCASSQTSNTEAFFGQGTRLTVV.

The chain has TRBV28 and TRBJ2-3; D is undetermined. Between the trimmed V and J ends, which lost 6 bases and 0 bases, there was a span of 7 bases. The germline gives CDR1 MDHEN, CDR2 SYDVKM. There are 13 residues in the CDR3. DNA for the CDR3: TGTGCCAGCAGCCTTAAAAGCACAGATACGCAGTATTTT. It encodes CASSLKSTDTQYF.

The chain couples TRBV28 to TRBJ2-7, with a weak D call TRBD1 (8 bases). Germline CDR1 is MDHEN and CDR2 is SYDVKM. The CDR3 runs 13 residues. V was trimmed by 8 bases and J by 2 bases, leaving 13 bases between them. The CDR3, as DNA: TGTGCCAGCCACAGGGGGAGGGCCTACGAGCAGTACTTC. Its translation: CASHRGRAYEQYF. The full variable domain, its missing parts supplied by reference TRBV28 and TRBJ2-7, is DVKVTQSSRYLVKRTGEKVFLECVQDMDHENMFWYRQDPGLGLRLIYFSYDVKMKEKGDIPEGYSVSREKKERFSLILESASTNQTSMYLCASHRGRAYEQYFGPGTRLTVT.

The rearrangement joins TRBV7-9 to TRBJ2-3, with D uncertain. The CDR3 has 13 residues. The V gene's germline CDR1 is SEHNR and CDR2 FQNEAQ (reference sequence). V lost 5 bases to trimming and J lost 3 bases, with 9 bases between them. The CDR3 nucleotides read TGTGCCAGCAGCCCTAGGACGACAGATACGCAGTATTTT. The encoded protein is CASSPRTTDTQYF.

This clone was picked up one time. The chain has TRBV20-1 and TRBJ2-1; D remains unclear. The CDR3 spans 11 residues. V was trimmed by 6 bases and J by 8 bases, leaving 11 bases between them. CDR1 is DFQATT, CDR2 SNEGSKA, per germline (reference sequence). Here the CDR3 DNA reads TGCAGTGCAGAGAAGGGCGATGAGCAGTTCTTC. This codes for CSAEKGDEQFF.